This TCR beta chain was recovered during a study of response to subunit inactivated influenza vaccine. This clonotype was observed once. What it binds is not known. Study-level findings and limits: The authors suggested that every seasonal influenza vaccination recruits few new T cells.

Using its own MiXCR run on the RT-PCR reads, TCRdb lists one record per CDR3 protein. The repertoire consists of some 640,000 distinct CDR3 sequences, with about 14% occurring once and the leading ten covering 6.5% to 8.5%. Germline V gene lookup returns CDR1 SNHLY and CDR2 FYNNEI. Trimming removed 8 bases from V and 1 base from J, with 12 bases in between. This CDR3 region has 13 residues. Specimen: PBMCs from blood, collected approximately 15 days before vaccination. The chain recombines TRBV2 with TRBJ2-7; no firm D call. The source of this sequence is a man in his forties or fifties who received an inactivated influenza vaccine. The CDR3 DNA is TGTGCCAGCGCCTTCTCAGCATCCTACGAGCAGTACTTC. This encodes CASAFSASYEQYF. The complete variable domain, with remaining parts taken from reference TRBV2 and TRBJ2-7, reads EPEVTQTPSHQVTQMGQEVILRCVPISNHLYFYWYRQILGQKVEFLVSFYNNEISEKSEIFDDQFSVERPDGSNFTLKIRSTKLEDSAMYFCASAFSASYEQYFGPGTRLTVT.